This TCR beta chain was retrieved from a study of T cells in Graves' hyperthyroidism and ophthalmopathy. About this clonotype: Its antigen is unknown.

Germline CDR1 SGHRS, CDR2 YFSETQ. Trimming cost V 1 base and J 6 bases, with 8 bases left between them. This CDR3 has 13 residues. Criteria for exclusion of patients were uncontrolled infection, other autoimmune disease, pregnancy or lactation. Researchers took RNA transcripts and amplified the TCR beta CDR3 regions from them. The primer set for the first-round RT-PCR of the TCR CDR3 was HTBI. One entry per CDR3 protein results from TCRdb running MiXCR on the multiplex PCR reads. The data hold over 500,000 distinct CDR3 sequences, with 17% observed a single time. Whole-study results and caveats: In validation, the model predicted ophthalmopathy. These predictions came a median about 6 months before onset.

The chain couples TRBV5-1 to TRBJ2-1; D unresolved. The source material was blood. The source of this sequence is a woman aged 18-29 years with Graves' ophthalmopathy. The CDR3 bases are TGCGCCAGCAGCTTGTGGTTCACCAATGAGCAGTTCTTC. As protein: CASSLWFTNEQFF. Full variable domain (rest looked up from reference TRBV5-1 and TRBJ2-1): KAGVTQTPRYLIKTRGQQVTLSCSPISGHRSVSWYQQTPGQGLQFLFEYFSETQRNKGNFPGRFSGRQFSNSRSEMNVSTLELGDSALYLCASSLWFTNEQFFGPGTRLTVL.